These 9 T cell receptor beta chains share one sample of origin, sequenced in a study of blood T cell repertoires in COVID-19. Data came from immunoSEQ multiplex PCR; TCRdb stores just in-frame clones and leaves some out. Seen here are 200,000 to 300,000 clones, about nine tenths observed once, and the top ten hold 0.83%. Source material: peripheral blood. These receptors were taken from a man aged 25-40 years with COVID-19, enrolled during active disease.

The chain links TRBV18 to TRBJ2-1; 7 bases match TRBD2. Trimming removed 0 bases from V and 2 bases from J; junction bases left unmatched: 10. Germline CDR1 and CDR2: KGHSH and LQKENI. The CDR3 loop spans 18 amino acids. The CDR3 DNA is TGTGCCAGCTCACCACCGTGGGGCGGGGGTCGAACCTACAATGAGCAGTTCTTC. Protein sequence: CASSPPWGGGRTYNEQFF. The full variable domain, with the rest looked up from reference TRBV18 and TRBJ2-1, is NAGVMQNPRHLVRRRGQEARLRCSPMKGHSHVYWYRQLPEEGLKFMVYLQKENIIDESGMPKERFSAEFPKEGPSILRIQQVVRGDSAAYFCASSPPWGGGRTYNEQFFGPGTRLTVL.

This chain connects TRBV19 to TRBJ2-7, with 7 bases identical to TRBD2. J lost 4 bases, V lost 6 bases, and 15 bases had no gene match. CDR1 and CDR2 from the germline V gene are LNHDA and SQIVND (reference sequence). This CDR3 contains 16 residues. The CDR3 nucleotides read TGTGCCAGTAGGTCAAACCAGGCCCGCGGGGGATACGAGCAGTACTTC. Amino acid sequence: CASRSNQARGGYEQYF.

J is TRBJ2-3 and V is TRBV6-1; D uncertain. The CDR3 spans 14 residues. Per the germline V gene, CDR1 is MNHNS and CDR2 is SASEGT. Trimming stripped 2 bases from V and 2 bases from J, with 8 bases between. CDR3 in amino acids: CASSETINTDTQYF. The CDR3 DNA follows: TGTGCCAGCAGTGAAACTATAAACACAGATACGCAGTATTTT.

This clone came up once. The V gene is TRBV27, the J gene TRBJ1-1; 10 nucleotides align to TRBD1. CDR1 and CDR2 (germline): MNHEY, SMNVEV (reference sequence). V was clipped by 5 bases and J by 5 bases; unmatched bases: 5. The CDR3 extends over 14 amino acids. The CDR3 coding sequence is TGTGCCAGCAGTCAATGGACAGGGGGGACTGAAGCTTTCTTT. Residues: CASSQWTGGTEAFF.

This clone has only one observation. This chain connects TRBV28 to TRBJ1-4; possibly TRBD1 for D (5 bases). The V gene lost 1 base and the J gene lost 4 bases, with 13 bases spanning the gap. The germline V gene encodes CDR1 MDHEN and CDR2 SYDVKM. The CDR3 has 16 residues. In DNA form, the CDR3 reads TGTGCCAGCAGTTTATTAGGGGAGGCCAATAATGAAAAACTGTTTTTT. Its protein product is CASSLLGEANNEKLFF. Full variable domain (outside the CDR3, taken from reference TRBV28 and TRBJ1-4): DVKVTQSSRYLVKRTGEKVFLECVQDMDHENMFWYRQDPGLGLRLIYFSYDVKMKEKGDIPEGYSVSREKKERFSLILESASTNQTSMYLCASSLLGEANNEKLFFGSGTQLSVL.

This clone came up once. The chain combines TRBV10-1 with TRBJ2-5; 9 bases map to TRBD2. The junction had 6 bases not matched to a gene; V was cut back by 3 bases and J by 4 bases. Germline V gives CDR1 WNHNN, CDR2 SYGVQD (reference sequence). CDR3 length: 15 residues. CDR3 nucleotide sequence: TGCGCCAGCAGTGAAGAGCGGGGGGATTTAGAGACCCAGTACTTC. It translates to CASSEERGDLETQYF.

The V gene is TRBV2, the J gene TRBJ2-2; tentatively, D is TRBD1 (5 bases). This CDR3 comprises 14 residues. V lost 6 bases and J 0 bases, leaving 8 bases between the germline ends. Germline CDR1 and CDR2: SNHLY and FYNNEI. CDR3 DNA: TGTGCCAGCAGCCAGGGTTCGAACACCGGGGAGCTGTTTTTT. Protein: CASSQGSNTGELFF.

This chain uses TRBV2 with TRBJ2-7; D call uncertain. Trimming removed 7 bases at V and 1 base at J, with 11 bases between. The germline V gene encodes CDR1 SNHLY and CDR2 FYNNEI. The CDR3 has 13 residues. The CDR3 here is CASTLQPSYEQYF. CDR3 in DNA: TGTGCCAGCACGCTACAGCCTTCCTACGAGCAGTACTTC.

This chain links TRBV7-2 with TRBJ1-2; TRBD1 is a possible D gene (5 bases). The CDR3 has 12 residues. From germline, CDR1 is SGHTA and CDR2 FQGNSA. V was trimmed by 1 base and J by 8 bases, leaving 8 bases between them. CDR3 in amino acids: CASSLGGRGYTF. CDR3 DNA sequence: TGTGCCAGCAGCTTAGGGGGCCGGGGCTACACCTTC.